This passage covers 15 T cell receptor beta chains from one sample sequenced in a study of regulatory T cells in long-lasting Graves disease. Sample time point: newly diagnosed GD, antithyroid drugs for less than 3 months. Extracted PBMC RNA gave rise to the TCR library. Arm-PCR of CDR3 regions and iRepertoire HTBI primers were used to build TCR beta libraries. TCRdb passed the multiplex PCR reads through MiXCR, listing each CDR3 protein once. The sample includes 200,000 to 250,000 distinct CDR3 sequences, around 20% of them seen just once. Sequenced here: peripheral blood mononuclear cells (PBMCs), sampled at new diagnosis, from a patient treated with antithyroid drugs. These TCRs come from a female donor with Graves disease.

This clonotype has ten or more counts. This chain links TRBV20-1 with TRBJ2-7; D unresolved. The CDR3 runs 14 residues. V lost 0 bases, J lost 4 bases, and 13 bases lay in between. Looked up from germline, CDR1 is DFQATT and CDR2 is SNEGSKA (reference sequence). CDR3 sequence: CSARDSRNIYEQYF. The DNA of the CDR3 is TGCAGTGCTAGAGATAGTCGGAATATTTACGAGCAGTACTTC.

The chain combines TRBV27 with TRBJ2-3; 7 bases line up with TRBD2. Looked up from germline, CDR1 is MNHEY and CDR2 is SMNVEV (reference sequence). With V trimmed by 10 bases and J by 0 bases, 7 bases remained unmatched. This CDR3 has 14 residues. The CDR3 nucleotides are TGTGCCACGGCGCGGGGGAGGAGCACAGATACGCAGTATTTT. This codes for CATARGRSTDTQYF.

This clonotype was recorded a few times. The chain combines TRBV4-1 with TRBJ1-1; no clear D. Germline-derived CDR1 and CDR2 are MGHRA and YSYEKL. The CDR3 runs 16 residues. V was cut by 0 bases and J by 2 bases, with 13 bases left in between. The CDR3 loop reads CASSQDFFAGNTEAFF. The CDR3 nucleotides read TGCGCCAGCAGCCAAGATTTTTTTGCGGGAAACACTGAAGCTTTCTTT.

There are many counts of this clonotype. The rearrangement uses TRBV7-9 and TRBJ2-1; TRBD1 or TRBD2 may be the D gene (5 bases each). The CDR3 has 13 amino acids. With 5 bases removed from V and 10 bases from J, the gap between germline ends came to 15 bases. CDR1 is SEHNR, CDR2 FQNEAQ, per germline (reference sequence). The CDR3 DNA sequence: TGTGCCAGCAGCGCCCGGGACGGGCGGGAGCAGTTCTTC. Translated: CASSARDGREQFF.

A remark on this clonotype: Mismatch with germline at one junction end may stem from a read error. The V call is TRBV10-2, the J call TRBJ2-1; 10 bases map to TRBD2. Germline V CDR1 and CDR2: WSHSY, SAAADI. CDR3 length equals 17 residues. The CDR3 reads CASSYSTPSGSTNEQFF. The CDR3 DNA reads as TGTGCCAGCAGTTACTCGACCCCTAGCGGGAGTACCAATGAGCAGTTCTTC.

The CDR3 here is CASSEGGSLSTEAFF. In nucleotides, the CDR3 is TGCGCCAGCAGTGAAGGGGGTTCATTGAGCACTGAAGCTTTCTTT. This chain joins TRBV10-1 and TRBJ1-1, with D tentatively TRBD1 (6 bases). Trimming cost V 3 bases and J 4 bases, with 15 bases left between them. Germline lookup yields CDR1 WNHNN and CDR2 SYGVQD (reference sequence). This CDR3 region has 15 residues.

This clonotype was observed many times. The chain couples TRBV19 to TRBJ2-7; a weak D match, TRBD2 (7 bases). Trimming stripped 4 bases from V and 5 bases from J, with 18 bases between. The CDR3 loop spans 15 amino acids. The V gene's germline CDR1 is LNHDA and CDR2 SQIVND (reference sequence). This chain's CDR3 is CASSTTLGGGDEQYF. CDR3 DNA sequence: TGTGCCAGTAGTACCACCTTGGGGGGGGGCGACGAGCAGTACTTC.

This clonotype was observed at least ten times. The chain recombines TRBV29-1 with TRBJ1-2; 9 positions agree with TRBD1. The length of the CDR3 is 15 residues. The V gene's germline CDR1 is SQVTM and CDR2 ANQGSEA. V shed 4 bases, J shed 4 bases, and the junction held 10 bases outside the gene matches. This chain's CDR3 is CSVVGAGTGIYGYTF. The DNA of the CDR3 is TGCAGCGTTGTAGGCGCCGGGACAGGGATCTATGGCTACACCTTC.

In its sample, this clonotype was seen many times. CDR3 nucleotides: TGTGCCAGCAGCCGAGGGACTAGCGGGGGAAATGAGCAGTTCTTC. Translated: CASSRGTSGGNEQFF. The chain uses TRBV13 and TRBJ2-1; 14 bases line up with TRBD2. The V gene end was trimmed by 5 bases and the J gene end by 7 bases; junction bases not matched to a gene: 4. The germline gives CDR1 PRHDT, CDR2 FYEKMQ (reference sequence). The CDR3 covers 15 residues.

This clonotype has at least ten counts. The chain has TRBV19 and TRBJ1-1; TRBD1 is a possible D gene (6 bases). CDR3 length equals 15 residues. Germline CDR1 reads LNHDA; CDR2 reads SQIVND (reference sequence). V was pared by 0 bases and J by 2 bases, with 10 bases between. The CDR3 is CASSIDGTPNTEAFF. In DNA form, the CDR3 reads TGTGCCAGTAGTATAGACGGGACACCTAACACTGAAGCTTTCTTT.

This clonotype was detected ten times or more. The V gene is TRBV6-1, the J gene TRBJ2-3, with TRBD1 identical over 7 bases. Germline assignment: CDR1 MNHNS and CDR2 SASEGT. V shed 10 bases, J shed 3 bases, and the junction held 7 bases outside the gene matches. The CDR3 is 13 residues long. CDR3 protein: CATYRGITDTQYF. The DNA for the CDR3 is TGTGCCACCTACAGGGGAATTACAGATACGCAGTATTTT.

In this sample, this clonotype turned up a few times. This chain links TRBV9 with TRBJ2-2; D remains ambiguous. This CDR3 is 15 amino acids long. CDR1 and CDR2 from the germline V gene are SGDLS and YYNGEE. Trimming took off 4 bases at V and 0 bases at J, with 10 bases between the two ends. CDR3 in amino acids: CASSNTRTNTGELFF. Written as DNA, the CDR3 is TGTGCCAGCAGCAACACGCGTACGAACACCGGGGAGCTGTTTTTT. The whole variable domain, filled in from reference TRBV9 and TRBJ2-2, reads DSGVTQTPKHLITATGQRVTLRCSPRSGDLSVYWYQQSLDQGLQFLIQYYNGEERAKGNILERFSAQQFPDLHSELNLSSLELGDSALYFCASSNTRTNTGELFFGEGSRLTVL.

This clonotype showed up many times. DNA for the CDR3: TGCAGTGCTTCGGGACAGATGAACACTGAAGCTTTCTTT. This encodes CSASGQMNTEAFF. This sequence joins TRBV20-1 and TRBJ1-1; 7 bases match TRBD1. V was clipped by 5 bases and J by 0 bases; unmatched bases: 3. This CDR3 comprises 13 residues. Germline V gives CDR1 DFQATT, CDR2 SNEGSKA (reference sequence).

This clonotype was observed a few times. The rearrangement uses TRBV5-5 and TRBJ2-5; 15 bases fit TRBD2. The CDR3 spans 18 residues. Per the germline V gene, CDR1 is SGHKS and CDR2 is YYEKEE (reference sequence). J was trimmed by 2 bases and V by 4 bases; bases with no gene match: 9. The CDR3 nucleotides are TGTGCCAGCAGCCCGAGGACTAGCGGGAGGGCCCTACAAGAGACCCAGTACTTC. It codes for CASSPRTSGRALQETQYF.

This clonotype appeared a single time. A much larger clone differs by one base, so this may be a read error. Here the CDR3 reads CASSEIWQNNSPLHF. CDR3 nucleotide sequence: TGTGCCAGCAGTGAAATTTGGCAGAATAATTCACCCCTCCACTTT. The rearrangement links TRBV6-1 to TRBJ1-6; D unclear. Germline lookup yields CDR1 MNHNS and CDR2 SASEGT. This CDR3 is 15 amino acids long. With 2 bases removed from V and 5 bases from J, the gap between germline ends came to 10 bases.